The present T cell receptor beta chain was sequenced within a study of blood T cell repertoires in COVID-19. The method was immunoSEQ multiplex PCR; TCRdb's version includes in-frame clones alone and lacks a portion of them. The repertoire holds 240,000 or so clones, about 83% seen once, with approximately 13% in the top ten. Germline CDR1 and CDR2: SGHVS and FQNEAQ. Unmatched junction bases numbered 4, after V lost 3 bases and J lost 0 bases. CDR3 length equals 15 residues. This chain uses TRBV7-8 with TRBJ2-7, with TRBD1 matching over 8 bases. Sequencing input: peripheral blood. This clonotype originated in an elderly man with acute or convalescent COVID-19. This chain's CDR3 is CASSLGQANSYEQYF. The CDR3 nucleotides read TGTGCCAGCAGCTTGGGACAGGCGAACTCCTACGAGCAGTACTTC.